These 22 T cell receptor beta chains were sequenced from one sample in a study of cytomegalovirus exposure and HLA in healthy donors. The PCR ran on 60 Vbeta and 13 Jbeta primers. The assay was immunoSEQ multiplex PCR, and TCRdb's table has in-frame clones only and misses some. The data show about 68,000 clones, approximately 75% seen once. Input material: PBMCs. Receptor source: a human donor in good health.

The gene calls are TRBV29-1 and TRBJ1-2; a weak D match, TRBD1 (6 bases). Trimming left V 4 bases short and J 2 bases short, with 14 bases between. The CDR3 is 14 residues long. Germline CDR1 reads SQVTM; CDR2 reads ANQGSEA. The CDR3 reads CSVVPLGQNYGYTF. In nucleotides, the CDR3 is TGCAGCGTTGTGCCCCTTGGACAGAACTATGGCTACACCTTC.

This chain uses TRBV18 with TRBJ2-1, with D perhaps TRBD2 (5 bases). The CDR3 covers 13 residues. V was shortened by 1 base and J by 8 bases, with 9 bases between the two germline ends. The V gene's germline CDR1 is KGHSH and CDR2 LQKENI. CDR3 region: CASSPRGIDEQFF. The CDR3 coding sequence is TGTGCCAGCTCACCACGAGGGATCGATGAGCAGTTCTTC.

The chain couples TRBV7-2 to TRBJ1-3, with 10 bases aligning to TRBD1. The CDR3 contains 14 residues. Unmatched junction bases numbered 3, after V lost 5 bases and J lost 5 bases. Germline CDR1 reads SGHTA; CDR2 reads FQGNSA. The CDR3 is CASSEDRGRNTIYF. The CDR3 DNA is TGTGCCAGCAGCGAAGACAGGGGGCGAAACACCATATATTTT.

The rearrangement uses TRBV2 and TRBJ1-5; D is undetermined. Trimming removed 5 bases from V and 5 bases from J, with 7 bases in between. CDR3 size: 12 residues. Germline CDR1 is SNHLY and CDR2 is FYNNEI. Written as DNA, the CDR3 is TGTGCCAGCAGTTATCTGTATCAGCCCCAGCATTTT. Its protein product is CASSYLYQPQHF.

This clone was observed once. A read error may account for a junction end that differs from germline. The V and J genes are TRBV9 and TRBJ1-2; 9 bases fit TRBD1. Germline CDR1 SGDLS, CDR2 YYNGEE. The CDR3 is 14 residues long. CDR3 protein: CASSATGGIYGYPF. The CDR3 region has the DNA TGTGCCAGCAGCGCCACAGGGGGCATTTATGGCTACCCCTTC.

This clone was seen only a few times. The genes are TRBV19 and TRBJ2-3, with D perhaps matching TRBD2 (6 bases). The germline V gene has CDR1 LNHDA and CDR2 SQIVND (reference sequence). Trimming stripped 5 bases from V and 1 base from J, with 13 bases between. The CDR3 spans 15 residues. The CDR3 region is CASSPGTLRTDTQYF. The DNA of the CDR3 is TGTGCCAGTAGTCCTGGGACTCTTCGCACAGATACGCAGTATTTT.

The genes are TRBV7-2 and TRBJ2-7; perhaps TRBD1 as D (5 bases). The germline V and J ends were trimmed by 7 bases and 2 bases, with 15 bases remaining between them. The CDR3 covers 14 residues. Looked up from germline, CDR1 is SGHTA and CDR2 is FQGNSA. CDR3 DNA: TGTGCCAGCACCCAGGGAACAGGCCCCTACGAGCAGTACTTC. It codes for CASTQGTGPYEQYF.

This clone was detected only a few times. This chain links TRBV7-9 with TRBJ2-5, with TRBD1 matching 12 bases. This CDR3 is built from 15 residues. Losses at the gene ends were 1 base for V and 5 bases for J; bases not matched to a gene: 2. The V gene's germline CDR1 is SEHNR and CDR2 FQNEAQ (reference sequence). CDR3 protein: CASSLEGQGAETQYF. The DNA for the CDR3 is TGTGCCAGCAGCTTAGAGGGACAGGGGGCGGAGACCCAGTACTTC.

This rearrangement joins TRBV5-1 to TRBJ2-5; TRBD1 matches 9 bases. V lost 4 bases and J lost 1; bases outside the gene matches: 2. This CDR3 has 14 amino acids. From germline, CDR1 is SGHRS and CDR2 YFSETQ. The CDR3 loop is CASSLGQGQETQYF. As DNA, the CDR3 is TGCGCCAGCAGCCTGGGACAGGGCCAAGAGACCCAGTACTTC.

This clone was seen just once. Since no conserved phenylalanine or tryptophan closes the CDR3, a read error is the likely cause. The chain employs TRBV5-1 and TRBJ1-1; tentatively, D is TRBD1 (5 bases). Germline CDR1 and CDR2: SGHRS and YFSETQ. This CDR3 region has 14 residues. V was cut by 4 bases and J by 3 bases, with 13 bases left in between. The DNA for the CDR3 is TGCGCCAGCAGCAGGGGCTTCGGGGACACTGAAGCTTTCGTT. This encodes CASSRGFGDTEAFV.

The CDR3 sequence is CASSNQGVLPEQYF. CDR3 bases: TGTGCCAGCAGCAACCAGGGGGTACTTCCCGAGCAGTACTTC. V gene TRBV28 combines with J gene TRBJ2-7, with 7 bases aligning to TRBD1. The germline V gene encodes CDR1 MDHEN and CDR2 SYDVKM. CDR3 length equals 14 residues. The J segment lost 6 bases and the V segment lost 6 bases, leaving 11 bases of the junction unmatched.

The CDR3 sequence is CASSDMTGSTEKLFF. CDR3 DNA sequence: TGTGCCAGCAGCGACATGACAGGGAGCACGGAAAAACTGTTTTTT. The chain is built from TRBV28 and TRBJ1-4, with 7 bases lining up with TRBD1. Per the germline V gene, CDR1 is MDHEN and CDR2 is SYDVKM. This CDR3 spans 15 amino acids. Trimming removed 6 bases from V and 8 bases from J; junction bases left unmatched: 12.

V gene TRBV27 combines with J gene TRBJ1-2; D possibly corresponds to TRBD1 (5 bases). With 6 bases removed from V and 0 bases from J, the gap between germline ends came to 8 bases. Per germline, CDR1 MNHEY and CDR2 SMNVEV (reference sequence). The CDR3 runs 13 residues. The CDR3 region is CASSHRPNYGYTF. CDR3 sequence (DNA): TGTGCCAGCAGCCACAGGCCTAACTATGGCTACACCTTC.

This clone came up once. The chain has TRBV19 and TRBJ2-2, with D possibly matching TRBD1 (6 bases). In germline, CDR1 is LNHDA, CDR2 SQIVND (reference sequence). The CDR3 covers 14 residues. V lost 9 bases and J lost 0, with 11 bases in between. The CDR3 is CASKQGPNTGELFF. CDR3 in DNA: TGTGCCAGCAAACAGGGTCCGAACACCGGGGAGCTGTTTTTT.

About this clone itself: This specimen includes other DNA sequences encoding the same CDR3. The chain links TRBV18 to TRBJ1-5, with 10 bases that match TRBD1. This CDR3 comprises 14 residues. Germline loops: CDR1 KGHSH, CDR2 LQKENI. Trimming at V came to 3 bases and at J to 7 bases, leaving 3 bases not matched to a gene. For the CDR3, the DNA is TGTGCCAGCTCACCGACAGGGGGCCGGCAGCCCCAGCATTTT. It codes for CASSPTGGRQPQHF.

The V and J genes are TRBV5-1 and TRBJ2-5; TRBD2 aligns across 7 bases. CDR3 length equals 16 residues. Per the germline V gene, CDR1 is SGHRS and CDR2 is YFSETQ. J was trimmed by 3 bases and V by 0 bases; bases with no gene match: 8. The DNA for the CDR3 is TGCGCCAGCAGCTTGGGGCCAGGGAGGGCCAAAGAGACCCAGTACTTC. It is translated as CASSLGPGRAKETQYF.

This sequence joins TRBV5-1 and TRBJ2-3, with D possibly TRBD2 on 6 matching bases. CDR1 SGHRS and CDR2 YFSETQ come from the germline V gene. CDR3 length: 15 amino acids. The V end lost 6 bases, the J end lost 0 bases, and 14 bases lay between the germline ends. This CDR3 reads CASTPLGTSTDTQYF. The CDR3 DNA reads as TGCGCCAGCACCCCCCTCGGGACTAGCACAGATACGCAGTATTTT.

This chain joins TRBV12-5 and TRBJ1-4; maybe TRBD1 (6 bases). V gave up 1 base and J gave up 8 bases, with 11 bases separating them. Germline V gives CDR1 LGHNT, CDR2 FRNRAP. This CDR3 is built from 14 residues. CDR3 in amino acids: CASGLGDRWEKLFF. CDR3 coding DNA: TGTGCTAGTGGTTTGGGTGACAGGTGGGAAAAACTGTTTTTT.

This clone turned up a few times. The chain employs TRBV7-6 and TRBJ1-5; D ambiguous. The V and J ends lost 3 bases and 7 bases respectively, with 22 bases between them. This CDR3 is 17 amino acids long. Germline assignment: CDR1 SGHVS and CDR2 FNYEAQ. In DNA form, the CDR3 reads TGTGCCAGCAGCTTTTTGGGATCGGGCAGACTAAGCCAGCCCCAGCATTTT. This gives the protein CASSFLGSGRLSQPQHF.

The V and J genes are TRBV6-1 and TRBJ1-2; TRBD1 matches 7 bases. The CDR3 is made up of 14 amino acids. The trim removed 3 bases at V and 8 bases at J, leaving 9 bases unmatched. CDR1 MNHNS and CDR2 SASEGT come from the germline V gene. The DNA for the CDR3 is TGTGCCAGCAGTGACCCAGACAGGGCCGGGGGCTACACCTTC. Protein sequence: CASSDPDRAGGYTF.

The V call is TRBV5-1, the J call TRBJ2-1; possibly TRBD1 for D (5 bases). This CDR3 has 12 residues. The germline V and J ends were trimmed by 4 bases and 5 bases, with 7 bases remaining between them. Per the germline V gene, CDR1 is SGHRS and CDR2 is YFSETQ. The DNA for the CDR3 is TGCGCCAGCAGCACAGGACACAATGAGCAGTTCTTC. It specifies CASSTGHNEQFF.

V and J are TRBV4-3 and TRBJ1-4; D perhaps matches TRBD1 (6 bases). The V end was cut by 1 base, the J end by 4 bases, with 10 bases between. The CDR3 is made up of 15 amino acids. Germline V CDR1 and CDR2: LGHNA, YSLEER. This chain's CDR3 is CASSQGDNGNEKLFF. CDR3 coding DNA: TGCGCCAGCAGCCAAGGGGACAACGGTAATGAAAAACTGTTTTTT.